This entry lists 27 T cell receptor beta chains sequenced from one sample in a study of OX40 agonist ivuxolimab in advanced cancers. Method: immunoSEQ multiplex PCR; TCRdb's copy keeps in-frame clones and lacks some. The data show 55,000 to 85,000 clones, with 65% to 90% seen just once and approximately 0.75% held by the top ten. Sequencing was performed on CD4+ or CD8+ T cells sorted from blood, taken in a trial of the OX40 agonist ivuxolimab. All receptors come from an adult with an advanced solid tumor such as melanoma, head and neck, liver or kidney cancer.

CDR3 DNA: TGTGCCAGCTCGACAGGGGGCTATGGCTACACCTTC. Its protein product is CASSTGGYGYTF. The genes are TRBV2 and TRBJ1-2; 9 nucleotides match TRBD1. The CDR3 contains 12 residues. V gave up 8 bases and J gave up 4 bases; unmatched junction bases: 2. Germline values: CDR1 SNHLY, CDR2 FYNNEI.

J is TRBJ2-5 and V is TRBV9; D is unclear. The CDR3 spans 14 residues. Trimming took 0 bases from V and 5 from J, leaving 11 bases between them. Germline V gene sequence: CDR1 SGDLS, CDR2 YYNGEE. The CDR3 DNA sequence: TGTGCCAGCAGCGTAGTCGAGTCAAGTGAGACCCAGTACTTC. It codes for CASSVVESSETQYF.

The V gene is TRBV5-4, the J gene TRBJ1-4, with 7 positions matching TRBD1. Unmatched junction bases numbered 4, after V lost 4 bases and J lost 4 bases. Germline V lookup: CDR1 SGHNT, CDR2 YYREEE (reference sequence). CDR3 length equals 14 residues. The CDR3 sequence: CASSRDSFNEKLFF. The CDR3 DNA sequence: TGTGCCAGCAGCCGGGACAGTTTTAATGAAAAACTGTTTTTT.

The chain is built from TRBV4-1 and TRBJ2-7; D is ambiguous. The germline V gene encodes CDR1 MGHRA and CDR2 YSYEKL. The V end was cut by 3 bases, the J end by 6 bases, with 12 bases between. This CDR3 spans 13 amino acids. The CDR3 region is CASSQPIGREQYF. In DNA, the CDR3 is TGCGCCAGCAGCCAGCCCATAGGACGCGAGCAGTACTTC.

The chain couples TRBV19 to TRBJ1-1; possibly TRBD1 for D (5 bases). Germline assignment: CDR1 LNHDA and CDR2 SQIVND (reference sequence). Trimming took off 5 bases at V and 1 base at J, with 17 bases between the two ends. CDR3 size: 16 residues. The CDR3 DNA is TGTGCCAGTAGTTGGGACCATTCCTTGGGGAACACTGAAGCTTTCTTT. It codes for CASSWDHSLGNTEAFF.

Written as DNA, the CDR3 is TGTGCCAGCACTCCCCGAAGGGGTTCCTACGAGCAGTACTTC. It yields the protein CASTPRRGSYEQYF. This chain joins TRBV2 and TRBJ2-7; a possible D gene is TRBD1 (5 bases). V was pared by 7 bases and J by 1 base, with 14 bases between. The CDR3 has 14 amino acids. CDR1 is SNHLY and CDR2 is FYNNEI in the germline V gene. Together with reference TRBV2 and TRBJ2-7, the CDR3 gives the full variable domain: EPEVTQTPSHQVTQMGQEVILRCVPISNHLYFYWYRQILGQKVEFLVSFYNNEISEKSEIFDDQFSVERPDGSNFTLKIRSTKLEDSAMYFCASTPRRGSYEQYFGPGTRLTVT.

The chain combines TRBV5-1 with TRBJ2-7; D could derive from TRBD1 or TRBD2 (5 bases each). V was pared by 4 bases and J by 12 bases, with 20 bases between. CDR1 is SGHRS, CDR2 YFSETQ, per germline. The CDR3 is 13 residues long. The CDR3 sequence: CASSQGTADLGYF. CDR3 DNA: TGCGCCAGCAGCCAAGGGACCGCCGACCTAGGGTACTTC.

At least ten counts were recorded for this clone. The chain carries TRBV29-1 and TRBJ2-2; D is unresolved. V was pared by 7 bases and J by 4 bases, with 4 bases between. The CDR3 covers 10 residues. CDR1 is SQVTM and CDR2 is ANQGSEA in the germline V gene. The CDR3 region is CSGGTGELFF. The DNA for the CDR3 is TGCAGCGGGGGCACCGGGGAGCTGTTTTTT.

The V call is TRBV5-4, the J call TRBJ1-1, with a weak D call TRBD1 (6 bases). There are 16 residues in the CDR3. Trimming took off 4 bases at V and 0 bases at J, with 16 bases between the two ends. Germline V gene lookup returns CDR1 SGHNT and CDR2 YYREEE (reference sequence). The CDR3 bases are TGTGCCAGCAGCCCGTACAGGGAGGCGGTGAACACTGAAGCTTTCTTT. Translated, it gives CASSPYREAVNTEAFF.

V and J are TRBV4-3 and TRBJ2-2; 8 nucleotides line up with TRBD1. The CDR3 length is 15 residues. Losses at the gene ends were 3 bases for V and 5 bases for J; bases not matched to a gene: 5. The germline gives CDR1 LGHNA, CDR2 YSLEER. This CDR3 reads CASSHTDRDTGELFF. As DNA, the CDR3 is TGCGCCAGCAGCCATACGGACAGGGATACCGGGGAGCTGTTTTTT.

The CDR3 DNA is TGCGCCAGCAGCTTGGCCGGGACAGGGAGCTACAATGAGCAGTTCTTC. It is translated as CASSLAGTGSYNEQFF. This rearrangement joins TRBV5-1 to TRBJ2-1; 9 bases map to TRBD1. In germline, CDR1 is SGHRS, CDR2 YFSETQ. The CDR3 sequence is 16 residues long. The V segment lost 0 bases and the J segment 3 bases; nucleotides outside the gene matches: 4.

The chain uses TRBV6-5 and TRBJ1-5; D call uncertain. The CDR3 spans 14 residues. Germline V CDR1 and CDR2: MNHEY, SVGAGI. The V end was cut by 0 bases, the J end by 3 bases, with 6 bases between. CDR3 DNA sequence: TGTGCCAGCAGTTACTCGGCCCTCAATCAGCCCCAGCATTTT. It is translated as CASSYSALNQPQHF.

This chain uses TRBV5-6 with TRBJ2-7; TRBD2 matches at 9 bases. V was pared by 4 bases and J by 11 bases, with 7 bases of the junction left unmatched. Germline V gene sequence: CDR1 SGHDT, CDR2 YYEEEE. CDR3 length: 12 residues. The CDR3 spells CASSPQRGAEYF. CDR3 DNA: TGTGCCAGCAGCCCTCAGCGGGGGGCCGAGTACTTC.

The rearrangement uses TRBV18 and TRBJ2-1; D gene ambiguous. The V gene's germline CDR1 is KGHSH and CDR2 LQKENI. The CDR3 consists of 15 residues. Trimming left V 4 bases short and J 3 bases short, with 13 bases between. The CDR3 region is CASSLERVRYNEQFF. In DNA, the CDR3 is TGTGCCAGCTCACTAGAGAGAGTGCGCTACAATGAGCAGTTCTTC.

The gene calls are TRBV7-2 and TRBJ2-5, with D tentatively TRBD1 (6 bases). The V gene lost 4 bases and the J gene lost 2 bases, with 20 bases spanning the gap. The germline V gene has CDR1 SGHTA and CDR2 FQGNSA. The CDR3 contains 17 residues. For the CDR3, the DNA is TGTGCCAGCAGCTCCCATTCAACAGGGTATTATCAAGAGACCCAGTACTTC. The encoded protein is CASSSHSTGYYQETQYF.

The J gene is TRBJ2-1, the V gene TRBV7-2; 9 bases match TRBD2. V shed 5 bases, J shed 8 bases, and the junction held 13 bases outside the gene matches. Looked up from germline, CDR1 is SGHTA and CDR2 is FQGNSA. The CDR3 runs to 16 residues. The CDR3 sequence: CASSPRRREGRDEQFF. In nucleotides, the CDR3 is TGTGCCAGCAGCCCGCGGAGGCGGGAGGGGAGAGATGAGCAGTTCTTC.

This clone has only one observation. The chain carries TRBV4-3 and TRBJ1-2, with D possibly matching TRBD1 (6 bases). The CDR3 sequence is 14 residues long. The V end lost 3 bases, the J end lost 8 bases, and 16 bases lay between the germline ends. The germline V gene has CDR1 LGHNA and CDR2 YSLEER. CDR3 loop: CASSQMWAGVGYTF. In DNA, the CDR3 is TGCGCCAGCAGCCAGATGTGGGCAGGGGTCGGCTACACCTTC.

The chain has TRBV18 and TRBJ2-7; D perhaps matches TRBD2 (5 bases). Trimming pared 6 bases from V and 5 bases from J, leaving 38 bases between. The CDR3 loop spans 21 amino acids. Germline V gives CDR1 KGHSH, CDR2 LQKENI. The CDR3 sequence is CASSPRHVPSPGTAGRNEQYF. The CDR3 DNA follows: TGTGCCAGCTCCCCCCGTCATGTACCATCTCCGGGAACCGCCGGTAGAAACGAGCAGTACTTC.

The V gene is TRBV5-1, the J gene TRBJ2-2, with 9 bases lining up with TRBD1. Germline loops: CDR1 SGHRS, CDR2 YFSETQ. This CDR3 is built from 15 residues. The V gene end was trimmed by 2 bases and the J gene end by 5 bases; junction bases not matched to a gene: 4. This chain's CDR3 is CASSLGQGWTGELFF. As DNA, the CDR3 is TGCGCCAGCAGCTTAGGACAGGGGTGGACCGGGGAGCTGTTTTTT.

The chain combines TRBV30 with TRBJ2-3, with unresolved D. CDR3 length equals 13 residues. The V and J ends lost 0 bases and 5 bases respectively, with 9 bases between them. CDR1 and CDR2 (germline): GTSNPN, SVGIG (reference sequence). The CDR3 spells CAWSVMARDTQYF. In DNA form, the CDR3 reads TGTGCCTGGAGTGTAATGGCCAGAGATACGCAGTATTTT.

This chain links TRBV5-1 with TRBJ2-2; D is uncertain. The V gene lost 5 bases and the J gene lost 2 bases, with 10 bases spanning the gap. The CDR3 totals 14 residues. Per the germline V gene, CDR1 is SGHRS and CDR2 is YFSETQ. The CDR3 spells CASRPGLNTGELFF. DNA of the CDR3: TGCGCCAGCAGGCCGGGTCTTAACACCGGGGAGCTGTTTTTT.

V is TRBV6-6 and J is TRBJ2-3, with D tentatively TRBD2 (6 bases). V lost 8 bases and J 5 bases, leaving 23 bases between the germline ends. CDR1 and CDR2 from the germline V gene are MNHNY and SVGAGI (reference sequence). This CDR3 region has 16 residues. The CDR3 spells CASRYEGLARGDTQYF. The CDR3 nucleotides are TGTGCCAGCCGATATGAGGGACTCGCCCGGGGAGATACGCAGTATTTT.

This chain joins TRBV19 and TRBJ1-1; D remains unclear. The CDR3 contains 15 residues. V was clipped by 2 bases and J by 4 bases, with 14 bases between them. Germline V gene sequence: CDR1 LNHDA, CDR2 SQIVND (reference sequence). Here the CDR3 reads CASSIRRTVGTEAFF. The CDR3 coding sequence is TGTGCCAGTAGTATACGACGAACGGTGGGCACTGAAGCTTTCTTT.

This clone was detected a few times. This rearrangement joins TRBV28 to TRBJ1-2; D unclear. The V end was cut by 3 bases, the J end by 7 bases, with 18 bases between. The CDR3 sequence is 15 residues long. Looked up from germline, CDR1 is MDHEN and CDR2 is SYDVKM. The CDR3 region is CASSFDGVGAGGYTF. The CDR3 DNA reads as TGTGCCAGCAGTTTTGATGGAGTGGGCGCCGGTGGCTACACCTTC.

The chain carries TRBV4-3 and TRBJ1-1; no clear D gene. The CDR3 has 15 residues. The ends were cut back, 4 bases at V and 1 base at J, with 13 bases in the middle. CDR1 and CDR2 (germline): LGHNA, YSLEER. The CDR3, as DNA: TGCGCCAGCAGCCTCCGTTGGACGGGGAACACTGAAGCTTTCTTT. Its translation: CASSLRWTGNTEAFF.

The V call is TRBV6-5, the J call TRBJ1-5; D remains unclear. This CDR3 spans 13 amino acids. V was clipped by 5 bases and J by 3 bases, with 8 bases between them. The germline gives CDR1 MNHEY, CDR2 SVGAGI. CDR3 loop: CASSPTVNQPQHF. The DNA of the CDR3 is TGTGCCAGCAGTCCAACAGTCAATCAGCCCCAGCATTTT.

The chain links TRBV13 to TRBJ2-7; D is undetermined. Germline CDR1 is PRHDT and CDR2 is FYEKMQ (reference sequence). V was shortened by 0 bases and J by 2 bases, with 11 bases between the two germline ends. The CDR3 has 15 amino acids. CDR3 nucleotides: TGTGCCAGCAGCTTAGGGGGCAGGCCGCCCTACGAGCAGTACTTC. Translated: CASSLGGRPPYEQYF.